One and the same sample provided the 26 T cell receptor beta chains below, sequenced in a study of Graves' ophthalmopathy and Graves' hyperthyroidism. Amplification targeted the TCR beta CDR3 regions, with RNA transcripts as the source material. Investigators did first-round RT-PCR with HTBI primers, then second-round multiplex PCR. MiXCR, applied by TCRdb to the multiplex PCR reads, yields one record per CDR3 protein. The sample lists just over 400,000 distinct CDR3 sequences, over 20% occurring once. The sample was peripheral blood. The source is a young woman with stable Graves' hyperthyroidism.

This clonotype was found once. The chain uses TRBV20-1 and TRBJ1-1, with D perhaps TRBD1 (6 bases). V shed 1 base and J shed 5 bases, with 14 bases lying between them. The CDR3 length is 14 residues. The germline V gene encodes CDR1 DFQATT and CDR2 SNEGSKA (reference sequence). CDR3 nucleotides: TGCAGTGCTAGAGCTGGCGGGGGCGGGACTGAAGCTTTCTTT. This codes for CSARAGGGGTEAFF.

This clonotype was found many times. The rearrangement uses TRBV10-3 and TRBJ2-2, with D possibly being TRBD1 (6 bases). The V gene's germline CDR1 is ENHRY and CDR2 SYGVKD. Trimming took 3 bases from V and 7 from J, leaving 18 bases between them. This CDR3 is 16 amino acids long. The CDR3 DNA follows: TGTGCCATCAGTGACAGAGGACCGACCAGGGGCGGGGAGCTGTTTTTT. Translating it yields CAISDRGPTRGGELFF.

Written as DNA, the CDR3 is TGTGCCAGTAGGGGACAGGGGGACTTGAACACTGAAGCTTTCTTT. Translation: CASRGQGDLNTEAFF. This chain joins TRBV19 and TRBJ1-1, with 11 bases identical to TRBD1. The germline V gene has CDR1 LNHDA and CDR2 SQIVND (reference sequence). J was trimmed by 0 bases and V by 6 bases; bases with no gene match: 3. CDR3 length: 15 residues.

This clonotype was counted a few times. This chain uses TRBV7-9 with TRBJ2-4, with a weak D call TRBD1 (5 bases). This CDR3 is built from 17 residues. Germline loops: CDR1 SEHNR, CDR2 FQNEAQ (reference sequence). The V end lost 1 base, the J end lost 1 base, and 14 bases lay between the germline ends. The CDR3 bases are TGTGCCAGCAGCTTAGGGTGGGGCGCGTGGGCCAAAAACATTCAGTACTTC. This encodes CASSLGWGAWAKNIQYF.

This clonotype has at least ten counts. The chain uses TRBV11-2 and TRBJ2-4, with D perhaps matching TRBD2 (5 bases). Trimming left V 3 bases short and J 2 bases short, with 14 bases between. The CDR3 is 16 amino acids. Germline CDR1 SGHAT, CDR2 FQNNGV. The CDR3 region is CASSFTGVGTKNIQYF. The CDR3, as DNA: TGTGCCAGCAGCTTTACCGGGGTCGGGACCAAAAACATTCAGTACTTC.

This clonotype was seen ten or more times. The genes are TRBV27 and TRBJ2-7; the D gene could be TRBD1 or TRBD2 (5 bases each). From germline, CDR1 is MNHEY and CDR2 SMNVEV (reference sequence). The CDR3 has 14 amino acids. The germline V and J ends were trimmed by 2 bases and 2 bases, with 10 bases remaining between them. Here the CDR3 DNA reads TGTGCCAGCAGTTTACTGGGACCGGCCTACGAGCAGTACTTC. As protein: CASSLLGPAYEQYF.

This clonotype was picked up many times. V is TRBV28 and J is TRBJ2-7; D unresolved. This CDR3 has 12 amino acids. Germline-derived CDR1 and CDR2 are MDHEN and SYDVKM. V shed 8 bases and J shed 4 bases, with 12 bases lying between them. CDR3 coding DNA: TGTGCCAGCCTCAATGACCGATACGAGCAGTACTTC. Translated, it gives CASLNDRYEQYF.

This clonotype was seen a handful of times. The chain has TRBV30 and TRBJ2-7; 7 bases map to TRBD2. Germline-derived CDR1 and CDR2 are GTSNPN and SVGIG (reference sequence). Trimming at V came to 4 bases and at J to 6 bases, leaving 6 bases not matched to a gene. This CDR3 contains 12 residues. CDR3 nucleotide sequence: TGTGCCTGGACCTCCCGCGGGGGCGAGCAGTACTTC. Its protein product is CAWTSRGGEQYF.

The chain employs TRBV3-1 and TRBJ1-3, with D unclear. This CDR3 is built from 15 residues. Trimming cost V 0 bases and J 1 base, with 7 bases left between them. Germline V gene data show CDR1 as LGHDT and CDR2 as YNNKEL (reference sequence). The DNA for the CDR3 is TGTGCCAGCAGCCAAGATTTAAGTTCTGGAAACACCATATATTTT. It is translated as CASSQDLSSGNTIYF.

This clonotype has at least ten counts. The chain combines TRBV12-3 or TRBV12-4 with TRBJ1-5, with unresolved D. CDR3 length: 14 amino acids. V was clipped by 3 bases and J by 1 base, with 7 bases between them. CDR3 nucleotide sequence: TGTGCCAGCAGTTTTGGTAGGAGCAATCAGCCCCAGCATTTT. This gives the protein CASSFGRSNQPQHF.

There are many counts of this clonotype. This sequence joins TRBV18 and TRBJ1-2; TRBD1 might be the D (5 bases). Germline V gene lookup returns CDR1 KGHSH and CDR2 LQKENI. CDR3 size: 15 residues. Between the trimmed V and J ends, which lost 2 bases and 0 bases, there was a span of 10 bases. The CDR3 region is CASSPGTETNYGYTF. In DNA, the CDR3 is TGTGCCAGCTCACCAGGGACCGAGACTAACTATGGCTACACCTTC.

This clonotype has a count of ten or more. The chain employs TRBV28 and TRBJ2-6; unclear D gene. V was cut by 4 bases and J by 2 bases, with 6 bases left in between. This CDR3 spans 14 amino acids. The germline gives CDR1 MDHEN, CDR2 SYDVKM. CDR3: CASSYITGANVLTF. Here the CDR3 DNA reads TGTGCCAGCAGTTACATCACTGGGGCCAACGTCCTGACTTTC.

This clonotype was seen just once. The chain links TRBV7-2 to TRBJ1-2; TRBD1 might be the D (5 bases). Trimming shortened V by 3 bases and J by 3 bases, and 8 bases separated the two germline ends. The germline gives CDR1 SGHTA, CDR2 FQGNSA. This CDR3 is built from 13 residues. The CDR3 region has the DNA TGTGCCAGCAGCTTGGGACCCGACTATGGCTACACCTTC. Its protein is CASSLGPDYGYTF.

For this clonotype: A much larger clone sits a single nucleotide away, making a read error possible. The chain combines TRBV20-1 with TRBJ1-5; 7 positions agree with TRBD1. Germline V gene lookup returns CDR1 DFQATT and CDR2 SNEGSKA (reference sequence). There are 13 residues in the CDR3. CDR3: CSSRQQGNQPQHF. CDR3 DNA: TGCAGTTCTAGGCAACAGGGGAATCAGCCCCAGCATTTT.

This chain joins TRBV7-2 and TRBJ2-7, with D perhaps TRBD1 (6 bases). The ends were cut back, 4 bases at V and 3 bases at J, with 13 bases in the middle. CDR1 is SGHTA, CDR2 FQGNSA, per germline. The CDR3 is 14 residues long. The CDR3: CASSSGRQDYEQYF. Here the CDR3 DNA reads TGTGCCAGCAGCTCCGGACGACAGGACTACGAGCAGTACTTC.

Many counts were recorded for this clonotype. CDR3 amino acids: CAISAQTSGRGTGELFF. The CDR3 DNA sequence: TGTGCCATCAGTGCCCAGACTAGCGGGCGGGGCACCGGGGAGCTGTTTTTT. V and J are TRBV10-3 and TRBJ2-2; 10 nucleotides agree with TRBD2. Trimming removed 4 bases from V and 4 bases from J; junction bases left unmatched: 9. The CDR3 consists of 17 residues. Germline V gene lookup returns CDR1 ENHRY and CDR2 SYGVKD.

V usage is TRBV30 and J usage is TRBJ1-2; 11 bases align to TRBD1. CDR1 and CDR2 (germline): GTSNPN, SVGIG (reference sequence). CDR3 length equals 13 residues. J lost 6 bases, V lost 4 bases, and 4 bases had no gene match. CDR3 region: CAWMDRGLNGYTF. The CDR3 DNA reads TGTGCCTGGATGGACAGGGGGCTCAATGGCTACACCTTC.

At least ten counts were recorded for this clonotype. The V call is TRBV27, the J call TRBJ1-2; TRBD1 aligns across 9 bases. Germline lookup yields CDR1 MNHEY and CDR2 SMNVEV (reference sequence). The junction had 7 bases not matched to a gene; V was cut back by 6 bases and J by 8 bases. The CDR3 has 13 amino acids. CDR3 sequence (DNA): TGTGCCAGCAGGAGGGACAGGGCAGAGGGCTACACCTTC. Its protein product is CASRRDRAEGYTF.

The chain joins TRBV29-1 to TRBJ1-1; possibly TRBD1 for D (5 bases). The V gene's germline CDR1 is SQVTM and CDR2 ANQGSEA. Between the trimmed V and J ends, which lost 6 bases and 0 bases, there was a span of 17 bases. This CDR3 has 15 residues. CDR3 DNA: TGCAGCGTCTCTCCGGGACGGACTTTGAACACTGAAGCTTTCTTT. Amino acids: CSVSPGRTLNTEAFF.

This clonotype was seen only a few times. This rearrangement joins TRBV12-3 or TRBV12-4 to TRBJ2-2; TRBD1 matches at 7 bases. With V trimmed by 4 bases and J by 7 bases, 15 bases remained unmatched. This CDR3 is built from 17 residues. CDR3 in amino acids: CASSSQTGRALVGELFF. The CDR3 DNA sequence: TGTGCCAGCAGTTCCCAGACAGGGCGCGCGTTGGTCGGGGAGCTGTTTTTT.

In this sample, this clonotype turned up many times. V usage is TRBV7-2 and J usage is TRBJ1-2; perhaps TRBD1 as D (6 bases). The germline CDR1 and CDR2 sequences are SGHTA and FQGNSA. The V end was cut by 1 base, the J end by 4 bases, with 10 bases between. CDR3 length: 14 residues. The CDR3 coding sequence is TGTGCCAGCAGCTTAGAGCCCAGGGGCTATGGCTACACCTTC. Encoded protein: CASSLEPRGYGYTF.

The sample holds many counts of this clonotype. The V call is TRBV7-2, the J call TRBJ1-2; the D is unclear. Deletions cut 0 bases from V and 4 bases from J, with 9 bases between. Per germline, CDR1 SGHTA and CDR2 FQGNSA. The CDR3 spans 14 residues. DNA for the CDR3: TGTGCCAGCAGCTTAGCAGGGATGGGCTATGGCTACACCTTC. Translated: CASSLAGMGYGYTF.

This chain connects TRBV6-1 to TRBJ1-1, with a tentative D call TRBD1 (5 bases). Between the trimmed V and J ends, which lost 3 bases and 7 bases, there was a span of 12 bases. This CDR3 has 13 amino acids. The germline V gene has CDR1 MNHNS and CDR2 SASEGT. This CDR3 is CASSEWGRLEAFF. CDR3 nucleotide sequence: TGTGCCAGCAGTGAGTGGGGCAGACTTGAAGCTTTCTTT.

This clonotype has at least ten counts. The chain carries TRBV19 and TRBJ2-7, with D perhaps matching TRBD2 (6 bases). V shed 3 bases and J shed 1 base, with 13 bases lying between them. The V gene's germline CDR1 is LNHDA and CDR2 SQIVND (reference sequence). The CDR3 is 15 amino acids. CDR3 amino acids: CASSIISGRSYEQYF. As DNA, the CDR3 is TGTGCCAGTAGTATCATCAGCGGGCGATCCTACGAGCAGTACTTC.

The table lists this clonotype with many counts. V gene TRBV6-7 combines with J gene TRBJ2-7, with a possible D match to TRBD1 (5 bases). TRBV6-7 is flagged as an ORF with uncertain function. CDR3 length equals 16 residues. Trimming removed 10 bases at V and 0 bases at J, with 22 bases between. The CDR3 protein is CATRQSSHIRSYEQYF. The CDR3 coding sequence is TGTGCCACCAGACAGAGTTCCCATATCCGCTCCTACGAGCAGTACTTC.

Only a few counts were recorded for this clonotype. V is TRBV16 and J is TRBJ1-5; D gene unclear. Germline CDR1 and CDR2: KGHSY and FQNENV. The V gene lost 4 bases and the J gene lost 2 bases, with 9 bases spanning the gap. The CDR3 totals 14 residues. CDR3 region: CASSPEAGNQPQHF. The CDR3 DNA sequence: TGTGCCAGCAGCCCCGAGGCTGGCAATCAGCCCCAGCATTTT.